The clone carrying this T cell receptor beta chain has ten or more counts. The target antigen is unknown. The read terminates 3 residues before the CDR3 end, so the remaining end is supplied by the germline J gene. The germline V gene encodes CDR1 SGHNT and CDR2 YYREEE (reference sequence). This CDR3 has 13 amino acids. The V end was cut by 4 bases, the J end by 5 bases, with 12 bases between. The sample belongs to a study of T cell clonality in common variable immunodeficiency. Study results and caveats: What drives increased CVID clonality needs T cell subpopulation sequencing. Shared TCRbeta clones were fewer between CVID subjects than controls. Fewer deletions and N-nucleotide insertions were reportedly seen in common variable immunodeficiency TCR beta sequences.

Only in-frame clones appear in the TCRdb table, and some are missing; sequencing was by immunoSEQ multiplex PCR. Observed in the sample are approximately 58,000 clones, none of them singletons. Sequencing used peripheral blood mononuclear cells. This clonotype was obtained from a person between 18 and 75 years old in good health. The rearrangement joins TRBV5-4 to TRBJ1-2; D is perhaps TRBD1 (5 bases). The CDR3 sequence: CASSTTEIYGYTF. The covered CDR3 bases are TGTGCCAGCAGCACGACAGAAATTTATGGC.